The clone carrying this T cell receptor beta chain has a single count. What it binds is not known. This sample is drawn from a study of T cell responses to AZD1222 COVID-19 vaccine. Findings and limits, study-wide: With dominance at 160-218 and 743-854, vaccine-associated CD4 TCRs spanned spike. Just a handful of AZD1222 recipients tested seropositive at baseline.

It was second doses at about 4 or about 12 weeks that were pooled. Method: immunoSEQ multiplex PCR; TCRdb's copy keeps in-frame clones and lacks some. The table lists 90,000 to 100,000 clones, about nine tenths of them singletons. The receptor was derived from an adult who received the AZD1222 COVID-19 vaccine. Sequencing used peripheral blood, obtained 28 days after the second AZD1222 dose.

CDR3 loop: CASRGTGDLGYGYTF. The CDR3 nucleotides are TGTGCCAGCCGGGGGACAGGAGATTTGGGCTATGGCTACACCTTC. The chain is built from TRBV7-2 and TRBJ1-2, with 8 bases lining up with TRBD1. J gave up 4 bases and V 8 bases, and 12 bases lay outside the gene matches. The CDR3 has 15 amino acids. CDR1 and CDR2 from the germline V gene are SGHTA and FQGNSA.